Below, one T cell receptor (beta chain) is given with its context. Its antigen is not known. V dropped 9 bases and J dropped 4 bases, with 5 bases sitting between them. CDR1 is SEHNR and CDR2 is FQNEAQ in the germline V gene (reference sequence). This CDR3 region has 10 residues. This entry is derived from a study of response to subunit inactivated influenza vaccine. Overall study results and limits: The authors put forward the suggestion that each seasonal influenza vaccination may bring in only a limited number of new T cells.

MiXCR, applied by TCRdb to the RT-PCR reads, yields one record per CDR3 protein. The data contain 300,000 to 350,000 distinct CDR3 sequences, around 20% of them singletons. This sample comprised PBMCs from blood, obtained less than 22 months after vaccination. The sequence was collected from a man between 50 and 75 years old who received an inactivated influenza vaccine. This chain connects TRBV7-9 to TRBJ2-3; the D gene is possibly TRBD1 (5 bases). CDR3 DNA: TGTGCCAGGGGGCCAGATACGCAGTATTTT. This encodes CARGPDTQYF.